Listed here is a single T cell receptor beta chain. Its specificity is not known. TCRdb's table, derived via immunoSEQ multiplex PCR, lists solely in-frame clones and lacks some. In the table there are roughly 60,000 clones, about 73% of which are singletons. This specimen belongs to a study of a mutant IDH1 vaccine in newly diagnosed glioma. Study summary: Before enrollment, the patients had been treated with radiotherapy alone, temozolomide alone, or both together. Most of them had received both. Study outcomes and limitations: Of all patients, around 94% showed vaccine-induced immune responses.

Described time point: week 35, safety follow-up. Vaccine doses each comprised 300 ug of mutant IDH1 20-mer peptide, with topical imiquimod. Vaccination of patients was performed eight times, in weeks 1, 3, 5, 7, 11, 15, 19 and 23. The CDR3 length is 16 residues. J lost 0 bases, V lost 6 bases, and 7 bases had no gene match. Germline values: CDR1 MNHNY, CDR2 SVGAGI (reference sequence). The V call is TRBV6-6, the J call TRBJ2-3; 9 bases are a match to TRBD2. Specimen: PBMCs, collected from a glioma patient whose treatment included an IDH1 peptide vaccine. The TCR was taken from a man over 45 with glioma. The CDR3 sequence is CASRPLLAGSTDTQYF. The CDR3 DNA follows: TGTGCCAGCAGACCACTTCTAGCGGGGAGCACAGATACGCAGTATTTT.